This is a list of T cell receptor beta chains from one sample in a study of shared clonotypes between healthy human individuals. The table came from immunoSEQ multiplex PCR; TCRdb's copy has only in-frame clones and leaves some out. The sample contains 600,000 to 750,000 clones, roughly 72% of which appear only once. Sequenced sample: memory CD4+ T cells sorted from blood. The receptor source for this set is a woman aged 30 to 39 in good health. The CDR3 runs from the conserved cysteine through the conserved F or W. A D gene is named only where the DNA matches it firmly. Clone size appears in some rows only: once, few, many, or a class for an expanded clone.

cdr3_aa cdr3_nt clone_size v_call d_call j_call
CASTGMRYGYTF TGTGCCAGCACAGGGATGCGCTATGGCTACACCTTC - TRBV28 - TRBJ1-2
CASTKYGGQGLVGNQPQHF TGTGCCAGTACTAAGTATGGTGGACAGGGATTGGTTGGCAATCAGCCCCAGCATTTT once TRBV19 TRBD1 TRBJ1-5
CASSPSGILYEQYF TGTGCCAGCAGTCCTAGCGGGATCCTCTACGAGCAGTACTTC - TRBV28 TRBD2 TRBJ2-7
CASSGWSGASEAFF TGCGCCAGCAGTGGGTGGTCGGGAGCGAGTGAAGCTTTCTTT few TRBV10-2 - TRBJ1-1
CASRRPSGRGETQYF TGTGCCAGCAGACGTCCGAGCGGGAGGGGAGAGACCCAGTACTTC - TRBV6-8 TRBD2 TRBJ2-5
CASNPDRAGGNQPQHF TGTGCCAGCAATCCGGACAGGGCGGGGGGCAATCAGCCCCAGCATTTT few TRBV2 TRBD1 TRBJ1-5
CASSTGATNEKLFF TGTGCCAGTAGTACCGGAGCAACTAATGAAAAACTGTTTTTT - TRBV19 - TRBJ1-4
CASSVQGRVTDTQYF TGTGCCAGCAGCGTCCAGGGACGGGTCACAGATACGCAGTATTTT few TRBV5-4 - TRBJ2-3
CASSSRPGGNGYTF TGTGCCAGCAGTTCCAGGCCGGGTGGAAATGGCTACACCTTC once TRBV2 - TRBJ1-2
CASRTGQGRTEAFF TGTGCCAGCAGGACAGGACAGGGAAGGACTGAAGCTTTCTTT once TRBV28 TRBD1 TRBJ1-1
CASSKGVRGRCYEQYF TGTGCCAGCAGCAAGGGGGTTCGCGGGAGGTGCTACGAGCAGTACTTC - TRBV21-1 - TRBJ2-7
CASNLDRGGGYTF TGTGCCAGCAACCTGGACAGGGGAGGTGGCTACACCTTC - TRBV28 TRBD1 TRBJ1-2
CASSEHANTEAFF TGTGCCAGCAGTGAACACGCGAACACTGAAGCTTTCTTT - TRBV2 - TRBJ1-1
CASSLAPGQGATYKAFF TGTGCCAGCAGCTTAGCGCCGGGACAGGGGGCCACTTACAAAGCTTTCTTT - TRBV7-9 TRBD1 TRBJ1-1
CASSLRDGRNRYF TGTGCCAGCAGCCTCCGGGACGGGAGGAACCGGTACTTC - TRBV4-2 TRBD2 TRBJ2-7
CASSQQDRGRYEQYF TGTGCCAGCAGCCAACAGGACAGGGGGCGGTACGAGCAGTACTTC - TRBV11-1 TRBD1 TRBJ2-7
CASSQSLGSGANVLTF TGCGCCAGCAGCCAATCCCTTGGGTCTGGGGCCAACGTCCTGACTTTC - TRBV4-1 - TRBJ2-6
CASSWRLAGTGELFF TGTGCCAGCAGCTGGAGACTAGCTGGCACCGGGGAGCTGTTTTTT few TRBV7-9 TRBD2 TRBJ2-2
CASSLINEQFF TGTGCCAGCAGTTTAATAAATGAGCAGTTCTTC - TRBV28 - TRBJ2-1
CASSPGQGRSSGANVLTF TGTGCCAGCAGTCCTGGACAGGGTAGAAGCTCTGGGGCCAACGTCCTGACTTTC - TRBV27 TRBD1 TRBJ2-6
CASSLLSGRDTGELFF TGTGCCAGCAGCCTCCTTAGCGGGAGGGACACCGGGGAGCTGTTTTTT - TRBV7-8 TRBD2 TRBJ2-2
CAWSVSGPANYGYTF TGTGCCTGGAGTGTTTCGGGGCCCGCTAACTATGGCTACACCTTC once TRBV30 - TRBJ1-2
CAKPRRTLAGEREKLFF TGCGCCAAACCGAGGAGAACCCTTGCGGGGGAAAGAGAAAAACTGTTTTTT - TRBV5-1 - TRBJ1-4
CASSSPRLAGTGELFF TGTGCCAGCAGTTCTCCAAGACTAGCGGGTACCGGGGAGCTGTTTTTT - TRBV28 TRBD2 TRBJ2-2
CASSQEGSGRSGTQYF TGCGCCAGCAGCCAAGAAGGTAGCGGGAGGTCCGGTACGCAGTATTTT - TRBV4-1 TRBD2 TRBJ2-3
CAWSVLPDTEAFF TGTGCCTGGAGTGTACTGCCAGACACTGAAGCTTTCTTT - TRBV30 - TRBJ1-1
CASYDRQNTEAFF TGCGCCAGCTACGACAGACAGAACACTGAAGCTTTCTTT few TRBV5-1 - TRBJ1-1
CAIKSGQGSGELFF TGTGCCATCAAATCGGGACAGGGCTCCGGGGAGCTGTTTTTT - TRBV28 TRBD1 TRBJ2-2
CASSLGTSGINEQFF TGCGCCAGCAGCTTGGGGACTAGCGGGATAAATGAGCAGTTCTTC - TRBV5-1 TRBD2 TRBJ2-1
CASSQRTTNYGYTF TGTGCCAGCAGCCAACGGACAACTAACTATGGCTACACCTTC - TRBV7-8 - TRBJ1-2
CASSPLGQGTDTQYF TGTGCCAGCAGTCCCCTAGGACAGGGCACAGATACGCAGTATTTT - TRBV27 TRBD1 TRBJ2-3
CASSSRKNTHNQPQHF TGTGCCAGCAGTTCCAGGAAGAACACCCACAATCAGCCCCAGCATTTT - TRBV28 - TRBJ1-5
CASSYSRGQSYNEQFF TGTGCCAGCAGTTACTCAAGGGGACAGTCCTACAATGAGCAGTTCTTC - TRBV6-5 TRBD1 TRBJ2-1
CATSRGPSGRGEQYF TGTGCCACCAGCAGAGGGCCTAGCGGGAGAGGGGAGCAGTACTTC - TRBV15 TRBD2 TRBJ2-7
CASSLRRDPPGNTIYF TGTGCCAGCAGCCTAAGGCGGGACCCCCCTGGAAACACCATATATTTT - TRBV7-6 - TRBJ1-3
CASSPSPSGQETQYF TGTGCCAGCTCACCTTCCCCTAGCGGACAAGAGACCCAGTACTTC many TRBV18 TRBD2 TRBJ2-5
CASSLAPVSTDTQYF TGCGCCAGCAGCTTGGCTCCCGTTAGCACAGATACGCAGTATTTT - TRBV5-1 - TRBJ2-3
CASSLAPRLGQGEISYEQYF TGTGCCAGCAGTTTAGCCCCCCGGCTAGGACAGGGAGAAATTAGCTACGAGCAGTACTTC - TRBV28 TRBD1 TRBJ2-7
CASRIKPGTENYGYTF TGTGCCAGTAGAATCAAACCCGGGACGGAGAACTATGGCTACACCTTC - TRBV19 - TRBJ1-2
CASSLGGYEQYF TGCGCCAGCAGCTTGGGAGGTTACGAGCAGTACTTC - TRBV5-1 - TRBJ2-7
CASRGQGGSHEQYF TGTGCCAGCAGAGGACAGGGTGGATCCCACGAGCAGTACTTC - TRBV2 TRBD1 TRBJ2-7
CASREKEGATYEQYF TGTGCCAGCAGGGAGAAGGAGGGGGCAACCTACGAGCAGTACTTC - TRBV6-6 - TRBJ2-7
CASSPGTRGAANTGELFF TGTGCCAGCAGCCCGGGGACCCGGGGGGCCGCGAACACCGGGGAGCTGTTTTTT - TRBV5-4 - TRBJ2-2
CASSYGDQPQHF TGTGCCAGCAGTTACGGAGATCAGCCCCAGCATTTT - TRBV6-6 - TRBJ1-5
CASSPGPYEQYF TGTGCCAGCAGCCCTGGACCCTACGAGCAGTACTTC - TRBV7-2 - TRBJ2-7
CASSSGTGYNQPQHF TGCGCCAGCAGCTCGGGGACCGGATACAATCAGCCCCAGCATTTT - TRBV5-1 - TRBJ1-5
CASSPRLAGGTDTQYF TGTGCCAGCAGCCCCAGACTAGCGGGTGGGACAGATACGCAGTATTTT - TRBV9 TRBD2 TRBJ2-3
CASALTGAATGELFF TGTGCTAGTGCCCTGACAGGGGCGGCCACCGGGGAGCTGTTTTTT - TRBV12-5 TRBD1 TRBJ2-2
CSVDSGGSGNEQFF TGCAGCGTTGATTCGGGGGGGAGCGGGAATGAGCAGTTCTTC few TRBV29-1 TRBD2 TRBJ2-1
CASSPARLSSDEQFF TGTGCCAGCAGTCCCGCTCGACTTAGCAGCGATGAGCAGTTCTTC - TRBV7-6 - TRBJ2-1
CASSMWQYNEQFF TGTGCCAGTAGTATGTGGCAGTACAATGAGCAGTTCTTC few TRBV19 - TRBJ2-1
CSVERQNTEAFF TGCAGCGTTGAACGACAAAACACTGAAGCTTTCTTT few TRBV29-1 - TRBJ1-1
CASSRTSGGTDTQYF TGCGCCAGCAGTCGAACTAGCGGGGGCACAGATACGCAGTATTTT - TRBV10-1 TRBD2 TRBJ2-3
CASSLTGRANQPQHF TGTGCCAGCAGTTTGACAGGGCGGGCCAATCAGCCCCAGCATTTT few TRBV28 TRBD1 TRBJ1-5